This T cell receptor beta chain derives from a study of identical twins. Study-level points and caveats: Cord blood beta clonotypes present at high abundance carried fewer insertions; no such pattern appeared in memory repertoires.

Using its own MiXCR run on the 5' RACE reads, TCRdb lists one record per CDR3 protein. The data contain hundreds of thousands of distinct CDR3 sequences, approximately 9% of them singletons. This clonotype was found a few times. The target antigen is unknown. V dropped 3 bases and J dropped 3 bases, with 9 bases sitting between them. Germline V gives CDR1 MDHEN, CDR2 SYDVKM. The length of the CDR3 is 14 residues. A further study also used this sample, focusing on yellow fever vaccine responses in identical twins.

This sequence was found in a woman aged 18-30 years in good health. J is TRBJ1-5 and V is TRBV28, with TRBD1 as a possible D gene (6 bases). Material for sequencing was PBMCs. The DNA for the CDR3 is TGTGCCAGCAGTTTTGCAGGGGCCAATCAGCCCCAGCATTTT. Its protein is CASSFAGANQPQHF. Variable domain in full (rest from reference TRBV28 and TRBJ1-5): DVKVTQSSRYLVKRTGEKVFLECVQDMDHENMFWYRQDPGLGLRLIYFSYDVKMKEKGDIPEGYSVSREKKERFSLILESASTNQTSMYLCASSFAGANQPQHFGDGTRLSIL.